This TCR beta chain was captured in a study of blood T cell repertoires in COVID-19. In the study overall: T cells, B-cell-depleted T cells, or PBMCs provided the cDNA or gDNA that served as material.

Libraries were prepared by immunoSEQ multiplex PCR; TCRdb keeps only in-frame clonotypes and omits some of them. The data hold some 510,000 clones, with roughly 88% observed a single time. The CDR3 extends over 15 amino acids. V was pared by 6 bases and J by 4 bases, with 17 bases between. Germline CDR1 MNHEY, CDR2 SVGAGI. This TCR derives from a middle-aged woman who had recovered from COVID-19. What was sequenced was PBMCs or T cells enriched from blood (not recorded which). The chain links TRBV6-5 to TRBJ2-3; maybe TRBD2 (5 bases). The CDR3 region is CASSRAGRSADTQYF. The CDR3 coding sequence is TGTGCCAGCAGCCGCGCGGGTAGGAGCGCAGATACGCAGTATTTT.